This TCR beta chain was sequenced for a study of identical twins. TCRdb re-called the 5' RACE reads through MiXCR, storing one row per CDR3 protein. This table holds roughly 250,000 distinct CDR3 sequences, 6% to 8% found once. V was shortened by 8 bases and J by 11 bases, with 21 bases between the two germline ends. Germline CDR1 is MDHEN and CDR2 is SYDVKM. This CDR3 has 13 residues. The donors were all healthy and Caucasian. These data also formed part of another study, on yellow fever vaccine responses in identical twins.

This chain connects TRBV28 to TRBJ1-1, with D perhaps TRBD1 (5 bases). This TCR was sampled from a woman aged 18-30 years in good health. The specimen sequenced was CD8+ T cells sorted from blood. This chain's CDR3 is CASGNFDGGSAFF. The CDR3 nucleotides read TGTGCCAGCGGGAACTTTGATGGGGGGTCGGCTTTCTTT.